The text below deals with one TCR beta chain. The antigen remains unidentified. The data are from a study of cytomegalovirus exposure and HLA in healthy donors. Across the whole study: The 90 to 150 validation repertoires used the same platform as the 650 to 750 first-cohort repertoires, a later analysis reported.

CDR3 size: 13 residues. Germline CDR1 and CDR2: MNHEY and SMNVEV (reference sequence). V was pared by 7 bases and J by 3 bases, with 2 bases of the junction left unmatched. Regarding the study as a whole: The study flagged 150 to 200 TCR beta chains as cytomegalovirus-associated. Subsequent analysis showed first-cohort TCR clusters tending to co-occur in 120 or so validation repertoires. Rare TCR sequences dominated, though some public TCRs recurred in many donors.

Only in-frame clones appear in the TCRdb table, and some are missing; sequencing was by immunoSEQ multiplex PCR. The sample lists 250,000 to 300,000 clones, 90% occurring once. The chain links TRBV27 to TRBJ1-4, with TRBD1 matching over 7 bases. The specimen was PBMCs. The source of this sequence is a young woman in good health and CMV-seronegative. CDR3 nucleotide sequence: TGTGCCAGCAAGGGGACAGCTAATGAAAAACTGTTTTTT. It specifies CASKGTANEKLFF.